This is a list of T cell receptor beta chains from one sample in a study of radiation and T cells in renal cell carcinoma. Profiling relied on immunoSEQ multiplex PCR, and the TCRdb table lists in-frame clones only, not all of them. Of 130,000 or so clones in the sample, over 80% are singletons; the top ten hold around 21%. The material sequenced was blood, taken from a patient whose treatment included radiotherapy and nephrectomy. The receptor source for this set is a woman in her 50s with renal cell carcinoma. Each CDR3 is given with its conserved first and last residue. A D gene is named only where the DNA matches it firmly. A row's size may be missing; if present it is once, few, many or a size class.

J | V | D | size | CDR3 | DNA
TRBJ1-2 | TRBV7-9 | . | . | CASSQQGKFGYTF | TGTGCCAGCAGCCAACAGGGAAAATTTGGCTACACCTTC
TRBJ1-2 | TRBV18 | . | . | CASSPQESFGYTF | TGTGCCAGCTCACCTCAGGAGTCTTTCGGCTACACCTTC
TRBJ2-7 | TRBV6-5 | . | . | CASSRQYEQYF | TGTGCCAGCAGTAGACAGTACGAGCAGTACTTC
TRBJ2-2 | TRBV9 | TRBD2 | . | CASSGTAGGYTGELFF | TGTGCCAGCAGCGGGACAGCGGGGGGTTACACCGGGGAGCTGTTTTTT
TRBJ2-4 | TRBV7-9 | TRBD2 | . | CASSPSWGGKNIQYF | TGTGCCAGCAGCCCCTCATGGGGGGGAAAAAACATTCAGTACTTC
TRBJ1-2 | TRBV5-6 | . | once | CASSLGQSNYGYTF | TGTGCCAGCAGCTTGGGACAGTCTAACTATGGCTACACCTTC
TRBJ1-2 | TRBV14 | TRBD1 | . | CASSQDTNRGLDYGYTF | TGTGCCAGCAGCCAAGATACCAACAGGGGGCTCGACTATGGCTACACCTTC
TRBJ2-7 | TRBV6-6 | TRBD1 | . | CASSQGQNYEQYF | TGTGCCAGCAGCCAGGGACAGAACTACGAGCAGTACTTC
TRBJ1-1 | TRBV14 | . | . | CASSQDWDTLNTEAFF | TGTGCCAGCAGCCAAGATTGGGACACCTTGAACACTGAAGCTTTCTTT
TRBJ1-5 | TRBV29-1 | . | . | CSVEVKWVPNQPQHF | TGCAGCGTTGAAGTGAAGTGGGTCCCTAATCAGCCCCAGCATTTT
TRBJ2-2 | TRBV25-1 | TRBD1 | . | CASTGTGSAGELFF | TGTGCCAGCACCGGGACAGGTTCGGCCGGGGAGCTGTTTTTT
TRBJ1-5 | TRBV19 | . | once | CASSHSGNQPQHF | TGTGCCAGTAGTCATTCGGGCAATCAGCCCCAGCATTTT
TRBJ2-1 | TRBV7-9 | TRBD1 | . | CASSVTGDEQFF | TGTGCCAGCAGCGTAACAGGGGACGAGCAGTTCTTC
TRBJ1-1 | TRBV27 | . | . | CASSPEQGTTEAFF | TGTGCCAGCAGTCCTGAGCAGGGGACCACTGAAGCTTTCTTT
TRBJ1-5 | TRBV2 | TRBD1 | few | CASSPDRAGNQPQHF | TGTGCCAGCAGTCCGGACAGGGCTGGGAATCAGCCCCAGCATTTT
TRBJ1-6 | TRBV27 | . | . | CASRATLDNSNSPLHF | TGTGCCAGCAGAGCTACATTGGATAACTCAAATTCACCCCTCCACTTT
TRBJ2-7 | TRBV6-6 | . | . | CASSPYPSYEQYF | TGTGCCAGCAGTCCCTACCCCTCCTACGAGCAGTACTTC
TRBJ1-1 | TRBV28 | TRBD1 | . | CASSYPTGSTEAFF | TGTGCCAGCAGTTATCCGACAGGGTCCACTGAAGCTTTCTTT
TRBJ2-7 | TRBV28 | TRBD1 | . | CASTPTSGTGNGEQYF | TGTGCCAGCACCCCTACGTCCGGGACAGGAAATGGCGAGCAGTACTTC
TRBJ1-2 | TRBV20-1 | . | . | CSARESGYTF | TGCAGTGCTAGAGAGAGTGGCTACACCTTC
TRBJ1-1 | TRBV5-4 | . | . | CASSLGRAGVNTEAFF | TGTGCCAGCAGCCTTGGGAGGGCGGGCGTGAACACTGAAGCTTTCTTT
TRBJ1-5 | TRBV5-6 | . | . | CASSLNGQTQYSNQPQHF | TGTGCCAGCTCTTTGAACGGACAGACCCAATATAGCAATCAGCCCCAGCATTTT
TRBJ2-2 | TRBV5-4 | . | . | CASNLVGTGELFF | TGTGCCAGCAACCTAGTGGGCACCGGGGAGCTGTTTTTT